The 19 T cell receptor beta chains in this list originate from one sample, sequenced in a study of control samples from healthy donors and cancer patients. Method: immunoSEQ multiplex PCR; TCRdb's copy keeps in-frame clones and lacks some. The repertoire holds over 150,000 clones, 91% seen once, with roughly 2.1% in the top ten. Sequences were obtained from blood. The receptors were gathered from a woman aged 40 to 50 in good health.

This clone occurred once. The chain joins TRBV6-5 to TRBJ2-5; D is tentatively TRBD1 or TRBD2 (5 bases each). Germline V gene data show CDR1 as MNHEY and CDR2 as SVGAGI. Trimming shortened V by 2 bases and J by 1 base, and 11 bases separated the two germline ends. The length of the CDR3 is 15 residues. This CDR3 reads CASSYDPGTQETQYF. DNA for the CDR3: TGTGCCAGCAGTTACGATCCAGGGACCCAAGAGACCCAGTACTTC.

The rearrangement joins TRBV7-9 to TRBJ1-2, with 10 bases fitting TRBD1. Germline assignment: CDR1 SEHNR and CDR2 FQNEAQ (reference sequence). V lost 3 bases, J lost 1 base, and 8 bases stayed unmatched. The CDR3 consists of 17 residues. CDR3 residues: CASSFGTGENSNYGYTF. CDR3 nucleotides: TGTGCCAGCAGCTTTGGGACAGGGGAGAATAGTAACTATGGCTACACCTTC.

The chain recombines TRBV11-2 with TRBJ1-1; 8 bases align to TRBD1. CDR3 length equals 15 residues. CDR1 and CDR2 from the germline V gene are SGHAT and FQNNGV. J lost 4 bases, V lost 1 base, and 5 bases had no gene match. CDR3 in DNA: TGTGCCAGCAGCTTAGGGGCAGGGGGCTTCACTGAAGCTTTCTTT. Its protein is CASSLGAGGFTEAFF.

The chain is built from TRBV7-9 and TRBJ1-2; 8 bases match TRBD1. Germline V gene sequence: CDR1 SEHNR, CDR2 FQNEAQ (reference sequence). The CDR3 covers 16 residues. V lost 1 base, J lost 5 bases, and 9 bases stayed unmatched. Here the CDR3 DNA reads TGTGCCAGCAGCTTAGATGTTCAGGGGGCGGATTATGGCTACACCTTC. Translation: CASSLDVQGADYGYTF. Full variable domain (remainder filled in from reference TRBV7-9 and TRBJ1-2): DTGVSQNPRHKITKRGQNVTFRCDPISEHNRLYWYRQTLGQGPEFLTYFQNEAQLEKSRLLSDRFSAERPKGSFSTLEIQRTEQGDSAMYLCASSLDVQGADYGYTFGSGTRLTVV.

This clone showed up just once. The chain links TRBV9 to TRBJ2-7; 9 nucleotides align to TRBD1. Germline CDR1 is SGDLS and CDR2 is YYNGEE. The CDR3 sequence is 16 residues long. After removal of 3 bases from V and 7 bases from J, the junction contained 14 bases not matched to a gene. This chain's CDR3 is CASSGKVGQGLGEQYF. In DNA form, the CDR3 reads TGTGCCAGCAGCGGAAAGGTCGGACAGGGGTTAGGGGAGCAGTACTTC.

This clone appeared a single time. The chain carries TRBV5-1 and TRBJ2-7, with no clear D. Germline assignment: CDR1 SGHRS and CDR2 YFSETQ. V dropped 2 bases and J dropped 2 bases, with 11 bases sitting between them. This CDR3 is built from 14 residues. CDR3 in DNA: TGCGCCAGCAGCTTAACCGGGTCAACCTACGAGCAGTACTTC. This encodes CASSLTGSTYEQYF.

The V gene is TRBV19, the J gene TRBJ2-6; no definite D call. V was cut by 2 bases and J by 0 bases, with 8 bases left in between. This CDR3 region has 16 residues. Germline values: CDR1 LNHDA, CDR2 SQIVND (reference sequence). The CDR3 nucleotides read TGTGCCAGTAGTATACCGGCAATCTCTGGGGCCAACGTCCTGACTTTC. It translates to CASSIPAISGANVLTF.

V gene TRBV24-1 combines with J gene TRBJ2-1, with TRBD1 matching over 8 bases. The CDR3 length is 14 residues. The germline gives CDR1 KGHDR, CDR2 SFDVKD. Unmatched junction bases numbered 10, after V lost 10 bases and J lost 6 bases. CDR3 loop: CATARTGRGNEQFF. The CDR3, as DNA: TGTGCCACTGCCCGGACAGGGAGAGGCAATGAGCAGTTCTTC.

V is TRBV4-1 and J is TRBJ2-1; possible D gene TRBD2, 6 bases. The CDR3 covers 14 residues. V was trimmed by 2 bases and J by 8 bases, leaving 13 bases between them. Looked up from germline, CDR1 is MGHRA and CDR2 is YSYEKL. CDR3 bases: TGCGCCAGCAGCCAAAGCTCTAGGGAGGATGAGCAGTTCTTC. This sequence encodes CASSQSSREDEQFF.

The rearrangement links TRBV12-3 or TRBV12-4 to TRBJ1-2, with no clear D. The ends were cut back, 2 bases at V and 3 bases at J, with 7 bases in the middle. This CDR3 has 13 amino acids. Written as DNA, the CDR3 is TGTGCCAGCAGTTTACCCTGGTACTATGGCTACACCTTC. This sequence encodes CASSLPWYYGYTF.

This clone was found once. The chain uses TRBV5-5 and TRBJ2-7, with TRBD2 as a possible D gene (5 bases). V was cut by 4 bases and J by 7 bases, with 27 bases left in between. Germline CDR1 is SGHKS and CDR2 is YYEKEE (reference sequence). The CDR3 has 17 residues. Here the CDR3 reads CASSPGSSRPGSGEQYF. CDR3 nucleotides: TGTGCCAGCAGCCCCGGTTCGAGCCGCCCCGGGTCGGGAGAGCAGTACTTC.

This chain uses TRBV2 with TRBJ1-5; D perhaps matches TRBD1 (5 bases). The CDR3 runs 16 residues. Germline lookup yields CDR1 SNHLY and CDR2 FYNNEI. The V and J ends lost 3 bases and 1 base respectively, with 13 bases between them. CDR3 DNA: TGTGCCAGCAGTGACGTTACAGGACTGAGCAATCAGCCCCAGCATTTT. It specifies CASSDVTGLSNQPQHF.

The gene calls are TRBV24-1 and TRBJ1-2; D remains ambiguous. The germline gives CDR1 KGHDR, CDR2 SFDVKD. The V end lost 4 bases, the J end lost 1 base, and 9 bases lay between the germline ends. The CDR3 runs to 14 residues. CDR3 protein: CATSDAGLNYGYTF. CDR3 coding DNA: TGTGCCACCAGTGACGCTGGACTTAACTATGGCTACACCTTC.

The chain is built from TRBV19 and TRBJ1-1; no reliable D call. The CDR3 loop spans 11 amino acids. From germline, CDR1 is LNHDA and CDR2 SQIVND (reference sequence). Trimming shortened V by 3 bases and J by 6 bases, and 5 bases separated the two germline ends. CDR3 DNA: TGTGCCAGTAGTATTTGGGCTGAAGCTTTCTTT. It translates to CASSIWAEAFF. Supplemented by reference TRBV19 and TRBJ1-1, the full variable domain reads DGGITQSPKYLFRKEGQNVTLSCEQNLNHDAMYWYRQDPGQGLRLIYYSQIVNDFQKGDIAEGYSVSREKKESFPLTVTSAQKNPTAFYLCASSIWAEAFFGQGTRLTVV.

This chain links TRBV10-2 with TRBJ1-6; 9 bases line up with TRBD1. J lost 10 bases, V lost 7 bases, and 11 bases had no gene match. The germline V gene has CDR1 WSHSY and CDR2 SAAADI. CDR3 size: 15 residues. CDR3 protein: CASIPDRGVRSPLHF. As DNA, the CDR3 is TGCGCCAGCATACCGGACAGGGGAGTGAGGTCACCCCTCCACTTT.

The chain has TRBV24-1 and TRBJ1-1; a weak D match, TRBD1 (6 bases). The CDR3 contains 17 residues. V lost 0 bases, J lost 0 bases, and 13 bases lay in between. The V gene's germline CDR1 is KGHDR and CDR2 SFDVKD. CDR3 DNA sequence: TGTGCCACCAGTGATTTGCCCTCGGACAGAGTGAACACTGAAGCTTTCTTT. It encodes CATSDLPSDRVNTEAFF.

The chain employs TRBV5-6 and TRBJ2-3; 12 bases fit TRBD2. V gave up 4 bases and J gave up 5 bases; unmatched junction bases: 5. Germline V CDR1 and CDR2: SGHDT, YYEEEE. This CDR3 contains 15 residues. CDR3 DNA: TGTGCCAGCAGCCGACTAGCGGGGGTTTTAGATACGCAGTATTTT. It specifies CASSRLAGVLDTQYF.

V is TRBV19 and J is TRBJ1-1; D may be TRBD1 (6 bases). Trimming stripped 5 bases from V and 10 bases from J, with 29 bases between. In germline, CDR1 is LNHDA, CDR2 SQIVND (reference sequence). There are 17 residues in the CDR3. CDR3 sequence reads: CASSPLNPPHRDYGAFF. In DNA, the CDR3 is TGTGCCAGTAGTCCCCTTAACCCCCCCCACAGGGATTACGGAGCTTTCTTT.

The CDR3 reads CASSPLGGLAEAFF. The CDR3 DNA is TGCGCCAGCAGCCCCCTCGGGGGGCTCGCTGAAGCTTTCTTT. J is TRBJ1-1 and V is TRBV4-1; D perhaps matches TRBD1 (6 bases). The CDR3 has 14 residues. Trimming removed 4 bases from V and 6 bases from J, with 15 bases in between. Germline CDR1 MGHRA, CDR2 YSYEKL.